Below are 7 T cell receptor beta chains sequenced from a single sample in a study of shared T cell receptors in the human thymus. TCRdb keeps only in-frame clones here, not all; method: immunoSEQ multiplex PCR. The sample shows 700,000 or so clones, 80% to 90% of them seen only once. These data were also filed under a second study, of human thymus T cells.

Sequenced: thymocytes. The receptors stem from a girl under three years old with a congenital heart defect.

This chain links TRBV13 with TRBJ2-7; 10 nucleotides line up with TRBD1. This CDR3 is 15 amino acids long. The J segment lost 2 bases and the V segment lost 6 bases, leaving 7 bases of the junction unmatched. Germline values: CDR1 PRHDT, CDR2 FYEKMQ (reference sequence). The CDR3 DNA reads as TGTGCCAGCAGAATACGGGACAGGGGACCCTACGAGCAGTACTTC. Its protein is CASRIRDRGPYEQYF.

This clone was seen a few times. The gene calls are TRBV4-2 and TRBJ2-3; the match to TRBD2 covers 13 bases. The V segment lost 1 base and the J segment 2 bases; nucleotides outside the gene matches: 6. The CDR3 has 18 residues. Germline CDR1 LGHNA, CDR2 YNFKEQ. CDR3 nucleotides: TGTGCCAGCAGCCAAGCCTCCGGGACTAGCGGGGTCACAGATACGCAGTATTTT. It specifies CASSQASGTSGVTDTQYF.

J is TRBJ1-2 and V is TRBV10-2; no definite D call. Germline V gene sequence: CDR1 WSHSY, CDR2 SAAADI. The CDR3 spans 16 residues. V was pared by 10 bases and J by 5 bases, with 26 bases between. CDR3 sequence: CATSVRSPHHYYGYTF. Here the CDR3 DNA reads TGCGCCACCTCGGTCCGGTCCCCTCACCACTATTATGGCTACACCTTC.

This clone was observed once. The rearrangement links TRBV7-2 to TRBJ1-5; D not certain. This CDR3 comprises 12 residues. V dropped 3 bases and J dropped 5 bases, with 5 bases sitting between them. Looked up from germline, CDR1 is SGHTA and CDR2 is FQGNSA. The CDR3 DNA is TGTGCCAGCAGCTTTCCAGATCAGCCCCAGCATTTT. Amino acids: CASSFPDQPQHF. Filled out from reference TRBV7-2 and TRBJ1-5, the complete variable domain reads GAGVSQSPSNKVTEKGKDVELRCDPISGHTALYWYRQSLGQGLEFLIYFQGNSAPDKSGLPSDRFSAERTGGSVSTLTIQRTQQEDSAVYLCASSFPDQPQHFGDGTRLSIL.

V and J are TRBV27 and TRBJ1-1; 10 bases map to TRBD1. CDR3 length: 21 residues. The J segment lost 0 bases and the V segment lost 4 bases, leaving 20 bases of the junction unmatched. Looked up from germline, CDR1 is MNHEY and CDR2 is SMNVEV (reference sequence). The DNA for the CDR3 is TGTGCCAGCAGTTCCCCGTCCGGGACAGGGGTTTTCTCCCTACTGAACACTGAAGCTTTCTTT. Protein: CASSSPSGTGVFSLLNTEAFF.

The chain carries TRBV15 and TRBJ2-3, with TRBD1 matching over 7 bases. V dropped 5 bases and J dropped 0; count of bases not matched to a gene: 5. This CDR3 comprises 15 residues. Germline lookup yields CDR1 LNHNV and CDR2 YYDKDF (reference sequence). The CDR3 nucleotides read TGTGCCACCAGCCCTCAGGGGGAGAGCACAGATACGCAGTATTTT. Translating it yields CATSPQGESTDTQYF.

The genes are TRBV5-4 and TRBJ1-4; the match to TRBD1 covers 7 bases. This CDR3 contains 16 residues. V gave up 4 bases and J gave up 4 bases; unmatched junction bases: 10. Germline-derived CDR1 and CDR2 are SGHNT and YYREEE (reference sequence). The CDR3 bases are TGTGCCAGCAGCCCGGGACCGGGACAGCTTAATGAAAAACTGTTTTTT. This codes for CASSPGPGQLNEKLFF.